The clone carrying this TCR beta chain was counted between two and nine times. As yet, its antigen is unknown. TCRdb keeps only in-frame clones here, not all; method: immunoSEQ multiplex PCR. The table includes roughly 59,000 clones, around three quarters detected once. The data are from a study of T cells in tumors after PD-1 blockade. About the study: Each patient got pembrolizumab 200 mg every 3 weeks or cemiplimab 350 mg every 2 weeks.

Study-level results: Peripheral recruitment is suggested, as some novel exhausted tumor clones were in pre-treatment blood.

The V end lost 2 bases, the J end lost 5 bases, and 13 bases lay between the germline ends. CDR1 is MNHEY and CDR2 is SMNVEV in the germline V gene (reference sequence). The CDR3 consists of 15 residues. This chain connects TRBV27 to TRBJ2-1; D might be TRBD1 or TRBD2, each matching 6 bases. The sequenced sample was PBMCs, obtained before anti-PD-1 treatment. This TCR came from a human donor with basal cell carcinoma. The CDR3 reads CASSLRGTRDNEQFF. DNA of the CDR3: TGTGCCAGCAGTTTACGCGGGACAAGGGACAATGAGCAGTTCTTC.